The clone carrying this T cell receptor beta chain has only a few counts. Its target is unknown. The data were obtained in a study of T-cell reconstitution after alpha-beta-depleted transplantation in children. CDR1 and CDR2 from the germline V gene are SGDLS and YYNGEE. The CDR3 totals 18 residues. With 2 bases clipped from V and 0 bases from J, the junction kept 8 bases outside the gene matches. Study observations and caveats: Surviving recipient T cells and thymic progenitors underlay high day-60 TCRbeta diversity in some patients. Once a year had passed after transplant, T-cell counts and diversity came mostly from newly produced T cells. By about two months after transplant, alpha-beta T cells reportedly arose from several hundred graft clones that had expanded.

Unique molecular identifiers were used to barcode this TCRbeta library. A single record per CDR3 protein comes from TCRdb applying MiXCR to the PCR reads. The sample records around 800,000 distinct CDR3 sequences, around 15% being singletons. The material was PBMCs, mostly from graft donor cells, obtained 360 days after TCRalphabeta/CD19-depleted stem cell transplant. The source is a male patient between 5 and 17 years old who had a stem cell transplant for acute lymphoblastic leukemia, so the T cells may come from the graft donor. The chain couples TRBV9 to TRBJ2-6; 7 nucleotides line up with TRBD1. CDR3 DNA: TGTGCCAGCAGCGTCCCTACAGGGGCGTCCTCTGGGGCCAACGTCCTGACTTTC. Protein product: CASSVPTGASSGANVLTF.